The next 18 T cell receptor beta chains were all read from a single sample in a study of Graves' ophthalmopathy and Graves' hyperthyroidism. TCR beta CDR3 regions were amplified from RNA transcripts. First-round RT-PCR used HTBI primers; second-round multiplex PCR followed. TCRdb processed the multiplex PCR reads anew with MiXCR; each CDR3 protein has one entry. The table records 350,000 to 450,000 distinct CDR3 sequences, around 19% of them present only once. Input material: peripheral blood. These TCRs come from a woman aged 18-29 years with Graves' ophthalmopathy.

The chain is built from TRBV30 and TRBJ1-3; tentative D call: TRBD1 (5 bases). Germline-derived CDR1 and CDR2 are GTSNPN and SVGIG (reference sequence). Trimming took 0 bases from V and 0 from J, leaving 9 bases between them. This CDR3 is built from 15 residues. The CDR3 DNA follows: TGTGCCTGGAGTGTGCCAGGGTCCTCTGGAAACACCATATATTTT. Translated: CAWSVPGSSGNTIYF. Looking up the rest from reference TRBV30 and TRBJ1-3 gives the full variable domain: SQTIHQWPATLVQPVGSPLSLECTVEGTSNPNLYWYRQAAGRGLQLLFYSVGIGQISSEVPQNLSASRPQDRQFILSSKKLLLSDSGFYLCAWSVPGSSGNTIYFGEGSWLTVV.

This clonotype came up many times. The CDR3 region is CASSDRGQNTGELFF. The CDR3 DNA reads TGTGCCAGTAGCGACAGGGGGCAAAACACCGGGGAGCTGTTTTTT. The chain combines TRBV19 with TRBJ2-2, with 10 bases that match TRBD1. The CDR3 totals 15 residues. J gave up 2 bases and V 6 bases, and 3 bases lay outside the gene matches. The germline V gene encodes CDR1 LNHDA and CDR2 SQIVND (reference sequence).

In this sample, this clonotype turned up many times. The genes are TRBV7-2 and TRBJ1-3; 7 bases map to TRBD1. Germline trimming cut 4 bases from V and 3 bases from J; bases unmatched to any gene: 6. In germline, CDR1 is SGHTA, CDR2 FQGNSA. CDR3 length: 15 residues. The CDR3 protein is CASSYRQGSGNTIYF. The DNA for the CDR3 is TGTGCCAGCAGCTACCGACAGGGCAGTGGAAACACCATATATTTT.

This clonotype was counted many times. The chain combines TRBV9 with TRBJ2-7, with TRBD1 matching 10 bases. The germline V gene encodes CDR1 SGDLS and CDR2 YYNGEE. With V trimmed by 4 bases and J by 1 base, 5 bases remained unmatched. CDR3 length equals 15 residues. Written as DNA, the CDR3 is TGTGCCAGCAGCTCCTGGGGACAGGGGTCCTACGAGCAGTACTTC. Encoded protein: CASSSWGQGSYEQYF.

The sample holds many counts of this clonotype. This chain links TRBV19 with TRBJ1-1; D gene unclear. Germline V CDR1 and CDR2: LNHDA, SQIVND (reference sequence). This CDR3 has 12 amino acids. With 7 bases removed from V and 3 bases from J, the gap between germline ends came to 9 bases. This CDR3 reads CASISVYTEAFF. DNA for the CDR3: TGTGCCAGTATATCGGTATACACTGAAGCTTTCTTT.

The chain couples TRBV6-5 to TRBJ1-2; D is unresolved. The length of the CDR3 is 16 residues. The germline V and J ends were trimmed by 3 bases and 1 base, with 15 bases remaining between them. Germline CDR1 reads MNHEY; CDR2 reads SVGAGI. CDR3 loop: CASSYSFGPSNYGYTF. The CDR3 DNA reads TGTGCCAGCAGTTATAGCTTCGGACCGAGTAACTATGGCTACACCTTC.

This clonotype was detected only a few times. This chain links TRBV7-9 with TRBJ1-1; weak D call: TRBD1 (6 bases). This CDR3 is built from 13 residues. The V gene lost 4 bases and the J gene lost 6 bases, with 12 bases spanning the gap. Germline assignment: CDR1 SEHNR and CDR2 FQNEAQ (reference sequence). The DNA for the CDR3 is TGTGCCAGCAGCTCAAACAGGGTCTCTGAAGCTTTCTTT. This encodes CASSSNRVSEAFF.

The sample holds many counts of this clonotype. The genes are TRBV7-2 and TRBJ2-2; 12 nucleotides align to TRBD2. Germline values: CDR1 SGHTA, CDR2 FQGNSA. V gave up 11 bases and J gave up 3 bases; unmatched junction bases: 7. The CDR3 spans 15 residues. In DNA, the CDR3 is TGTGCCGTAGGACTAGCGGGGCTGGACACCGGGGAGCTGTTTTTT. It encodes CAVGLAGLDTGELFF.

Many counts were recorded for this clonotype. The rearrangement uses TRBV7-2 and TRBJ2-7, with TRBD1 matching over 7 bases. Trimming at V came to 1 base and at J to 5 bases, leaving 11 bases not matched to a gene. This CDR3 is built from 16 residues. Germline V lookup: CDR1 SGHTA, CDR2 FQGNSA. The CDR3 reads CASSLVGGRGKNEQYF. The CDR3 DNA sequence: TGTGCCAGCAGCTTAGTAGGGGGCAGGGGGAAGAACGAGCAGTACTTC. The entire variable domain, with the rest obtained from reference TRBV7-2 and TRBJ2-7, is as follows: GAGVSQSPSNKVTEKGKDVELRCDPISGHTALYWYRQSLGQGLEFLIYFQGNSAPDKSGLPSDRFSAERTGGSVSTLTIQRTQQEDSAVYLCASSLVGGRGKNEQYFGPGTRLTVT.

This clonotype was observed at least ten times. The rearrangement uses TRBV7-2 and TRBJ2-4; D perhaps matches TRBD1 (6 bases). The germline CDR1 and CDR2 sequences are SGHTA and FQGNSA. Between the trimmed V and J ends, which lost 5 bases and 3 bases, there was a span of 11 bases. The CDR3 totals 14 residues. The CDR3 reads CASSARTDKNIQYF. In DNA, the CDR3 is TGTGCCAGCAGCGCGAGGACAGACAAAAACATTCAGTACTTC.

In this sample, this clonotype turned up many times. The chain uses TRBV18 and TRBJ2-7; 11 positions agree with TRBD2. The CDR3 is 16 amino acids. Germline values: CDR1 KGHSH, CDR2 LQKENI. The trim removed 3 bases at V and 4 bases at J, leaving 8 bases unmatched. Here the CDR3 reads CASSPTSGTGGYEQYF. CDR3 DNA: TGTGCCAGCTCACCGACTAGCGGGACGGGGGGTTACGAGCAGTACTTC. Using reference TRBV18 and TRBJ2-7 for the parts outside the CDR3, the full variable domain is NAGVMQNPRHLVRRRGQEARLRCSPMKGHSHVYWYRQLPEEGLKFMVYLQKENIIDESGMPKERFSAEFPKEGPSILRIQQVVRGDSAAYFCASSPTSGTGGYEQYFGPGTRLTVT.

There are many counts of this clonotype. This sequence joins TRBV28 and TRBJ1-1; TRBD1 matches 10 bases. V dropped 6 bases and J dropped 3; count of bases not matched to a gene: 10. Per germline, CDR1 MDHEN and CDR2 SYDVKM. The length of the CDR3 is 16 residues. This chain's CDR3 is CASRRPGTGDDTEAFF. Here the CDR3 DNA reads TGTGCCAGCAGACGTCCCGGGACAGGGGACGACACTGAAGCTTTCTTT.

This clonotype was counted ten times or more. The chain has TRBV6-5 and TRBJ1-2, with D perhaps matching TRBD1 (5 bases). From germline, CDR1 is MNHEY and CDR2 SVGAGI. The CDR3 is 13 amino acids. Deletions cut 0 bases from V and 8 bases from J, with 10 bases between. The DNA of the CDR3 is TGTGCCAGCAGTTACTCCTCAGGGAAAGGCTACACCTTC. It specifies CASSYSSGKGYTF.

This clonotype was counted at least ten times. CDR3 protein: CASKVQVVTEAFF. The DNA of the CDR3 is TGTGCCAGCAAAGTTCAGGTCGTAACTGAAGCTTTCTTT. The chain links TRBV2 to TRBJ1-1; the D is unclear. Trimming pared 7 bases from V and 5 bases from J, leaving 14 bases between. Germline CDR1 and CDR2: SNHLY and FYNNEI. The length of the CDR3 is 13 residues.

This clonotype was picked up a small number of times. In DNA, the CDR3 is TGTGCCAGCAGCCAGGACAGGGTTCGCGAGCAGTACTTC. It yields the protein CASSQDRVREQYF. The V and J genes are TRBV12-3 or TRBV12-4 and TRBJ2-7; 8 positions match TRBD1. V gave up 6 bases and J gave up 6 bases; unmatched junction bases: 7. The CDR3 extends over 13 amino acids.

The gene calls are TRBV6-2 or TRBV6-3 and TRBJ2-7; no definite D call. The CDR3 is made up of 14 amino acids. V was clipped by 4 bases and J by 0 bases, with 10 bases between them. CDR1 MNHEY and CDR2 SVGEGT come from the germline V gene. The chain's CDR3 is CASSSGSLSYEQYF. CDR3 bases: TGTGCCAGCAGTTCCGGAAGCCTCTCCTACGAGCAGTACTTC.

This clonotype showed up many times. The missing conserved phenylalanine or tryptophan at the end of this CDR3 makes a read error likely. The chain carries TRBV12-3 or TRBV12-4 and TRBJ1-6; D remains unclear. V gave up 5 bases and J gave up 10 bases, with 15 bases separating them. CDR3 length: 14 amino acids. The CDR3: CASSEGAQGSPLHL. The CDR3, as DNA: TGTGCCAGCAGTGAGGGTGCCCAAGGGTCACCCCTCCACCTT.

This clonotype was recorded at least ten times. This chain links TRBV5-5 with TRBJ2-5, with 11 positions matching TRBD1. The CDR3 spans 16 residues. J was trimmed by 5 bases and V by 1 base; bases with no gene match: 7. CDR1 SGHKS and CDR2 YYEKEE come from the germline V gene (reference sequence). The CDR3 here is CASSLSRTGGAETQYF. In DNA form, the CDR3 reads TGTGCCAGCAGCTTGAGTCGGACAGGGGGCGCGGAGACCCAGTACTTC.